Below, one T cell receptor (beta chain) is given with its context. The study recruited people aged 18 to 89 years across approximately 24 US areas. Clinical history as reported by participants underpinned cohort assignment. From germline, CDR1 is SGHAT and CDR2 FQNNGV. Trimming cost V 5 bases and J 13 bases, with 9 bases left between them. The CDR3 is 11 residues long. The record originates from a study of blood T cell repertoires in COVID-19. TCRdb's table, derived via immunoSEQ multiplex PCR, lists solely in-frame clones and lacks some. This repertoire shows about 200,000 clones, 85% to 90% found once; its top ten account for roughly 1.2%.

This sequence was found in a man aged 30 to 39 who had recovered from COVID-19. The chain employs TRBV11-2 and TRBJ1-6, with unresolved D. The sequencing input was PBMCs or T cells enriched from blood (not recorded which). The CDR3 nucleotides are TGTGCCAGCAGCGGTTCTAGGCCCCTCCACTTT. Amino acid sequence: CASSGSRPLHF.